These 2 T cell receptor beta chains originate from one sample sequenced in a study of regulatory T cells in long-lasting Graves disease. Time point denoted: newly diagnosed GD, antithyroid drugs for less than 3 months. Making the TCR library involved RNA that had been extracted from PBMCs. Library construction for TCR beta used iRepertoire HTBI primers and Arm-PCR of CDR3 regions. MiXCR, run by TCRdb on the multiplex PCR reads, gives a single entry per CDR3 protein. Of about 400,000 distinct CDR3 sequences listed, around a sixth are singletons. The sequencing here drew on peripheral blood mononuclear cells (PBMCs), taken at new diagnosis, from a patient treated with antithyroid drugs. The receptors here all came from a female donor with Graves disease.

This clonotype was counted many times. V and J are TRBV2 and TRBJ2-2; no clear D gene. The V end was cut by 4 bases, the J end by 5 bases, with 14 bases between. CDR1 and CDR2 from the germline V gene are SNHLY and FYNNEI. This CDR3 region has 15 residues. The CDR3 DNA follows: TGTGCCAGCAGTGTCGGATCCGATGGGACCGGGGAGCTGTTTTTT. Protein sequence: CASSVGSDGTGELFF.

This clonotype appeared once. The chain joins TRBV4-2 to TRBJ2-6; no definite D call. CDR1 is LGHNA, CDR2 YNFKEQ, per germline. V was clipped by 0 bases and J by 1 base, with 7 bases between them. The CDR3 spans 16 residues. The CDR3 is CASSQEGLSGANVLTF. DNA of the CDR3: TGTGCCAGCAGCCAAGAGGGCCTTTCTGGGGCCAACGTCCTGACTTTC.